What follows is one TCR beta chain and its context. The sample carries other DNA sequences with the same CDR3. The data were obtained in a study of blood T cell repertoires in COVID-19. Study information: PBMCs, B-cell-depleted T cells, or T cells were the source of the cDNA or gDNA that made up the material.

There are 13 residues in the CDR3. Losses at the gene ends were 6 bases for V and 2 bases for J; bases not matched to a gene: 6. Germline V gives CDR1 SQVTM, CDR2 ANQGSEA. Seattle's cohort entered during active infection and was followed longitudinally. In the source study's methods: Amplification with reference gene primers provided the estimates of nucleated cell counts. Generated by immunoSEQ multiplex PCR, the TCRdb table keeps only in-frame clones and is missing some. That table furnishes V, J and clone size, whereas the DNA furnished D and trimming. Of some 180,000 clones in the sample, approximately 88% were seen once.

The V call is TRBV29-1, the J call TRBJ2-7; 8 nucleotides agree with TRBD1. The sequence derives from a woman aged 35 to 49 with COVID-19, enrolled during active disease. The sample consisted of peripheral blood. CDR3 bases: TGCAGCGTGGGAGACAGGGGTCCCTACGAGCAGTACTTC. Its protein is CSVGDRGPYEQYF.